The clone carrying this T cell receptor (beta chain) was recorded at least ten times. Its target is unknown. The data were obtained in a study of molecular identifiers for immune sequencing clone quantification. Study-level information: Replicates involved a five-way split of RNA from around 20,000 or 99,000 naive CD8 cells, with sequencing of four.

Study-wide results and limits: Should identical TCR molecules share a barcode, the sizes of highly expanded clones could be underestimated. Among effectors, clones above 20 RNA copies held over 97% of molecules; among naive cells, under 1%.

The V and J ends lost 3 bases and 8 bases, in that order; junction bases with no gene match: 9. The CDR3 runs to 14 residues. Per the germline V gene, CDR1 is MNHEY and CDR2 is SVGAGI. TCRdb itself ran the PCR reads through MiXCR, one entry per CDR3 protein. The sample has tens of thousands of distinct CDR3 sequences, under 20% seen once; the top ten hold about 1.5%. The rearrangement uses TRBV6-5 and TRBJ1-2; 7 bases line up with TRBD1. The TCR sequence derives from a human donor in good health. Some libraries in this study had Jurkat cell RNA spiked in. Sequenced input: naive CD8+ T cells from blood, with Jurkat cell RNA spiked in. Subset specified: FACS-sorted CD8+CD4-CCR7+CD45RA+ naive T cells. The CDR3 protein is CASSYGTDGSGYTF. For the CDR3, the DNA is TGTGCCAGCAGTTATGGGACAGATGGGAGCGGCTACACCTTC.